This T cell receptor (beta chain) was found in a study of T cell responses to AZD1222 COVID-19 vaccine. Data came from immunoSEQ multiplex PCR; TCRdb stores just in-frame clones and leaves some out. In the table there are about 110,000 clones, 90% to 95% of which are singletons. CDR1 PRHDT and CDR2 FYEKMQ come from the germline V gene (reference sequence). The CDR3 is 16 residues long. V gave up 3 bases and J gave up 0 bases, with 13 bases separating them. This clonotype was obtained from an adult in good health. V and J are TRBV13 and TRBJ2-3, with D maybe TRBD2 (5 bases). The sample was peripheral blood, taken on day 0 of AZD1222 vaccination. CDR3: CASSFVSGASTDTQYF. The DNA of the CDR3 is TGTGCCAGCAGCTTTGTGAGCGGTGCTAGCACAGATACGCAGTATTTT.